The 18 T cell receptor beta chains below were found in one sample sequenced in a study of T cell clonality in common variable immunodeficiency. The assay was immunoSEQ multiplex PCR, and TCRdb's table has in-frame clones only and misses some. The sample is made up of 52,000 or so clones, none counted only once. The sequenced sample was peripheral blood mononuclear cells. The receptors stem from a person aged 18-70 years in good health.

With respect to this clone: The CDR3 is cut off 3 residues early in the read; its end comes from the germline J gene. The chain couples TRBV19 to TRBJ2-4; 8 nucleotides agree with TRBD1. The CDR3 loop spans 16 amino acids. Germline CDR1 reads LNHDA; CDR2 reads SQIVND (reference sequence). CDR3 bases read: TGTGCCAGTAGTATCGGAGGCAGGGGGCGGAACTATGGT. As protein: CASSIGGRGRNYG. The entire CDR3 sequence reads CASSIGGRGRNYGQYF.

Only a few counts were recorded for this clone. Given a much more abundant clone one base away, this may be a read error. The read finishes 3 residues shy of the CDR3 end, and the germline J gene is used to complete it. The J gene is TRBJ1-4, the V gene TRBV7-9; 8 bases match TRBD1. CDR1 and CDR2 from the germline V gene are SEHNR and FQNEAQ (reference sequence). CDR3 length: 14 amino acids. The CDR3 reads CASSVNRGANVLFF. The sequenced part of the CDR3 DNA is TGTGCCAGCAGCGTAAACAGGGGGGCCAACGTA. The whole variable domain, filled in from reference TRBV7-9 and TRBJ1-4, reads DTGVSQNPRHKITKRGQNVTFRCDPISEHNRLYWYRQTLGQGPEFLTYFQNEAQLEKSRLLSDRFSAERPKGSFSTLEIQRTEQGDSAMYLCASSVNRGANVLFFGSGTQLSVL.

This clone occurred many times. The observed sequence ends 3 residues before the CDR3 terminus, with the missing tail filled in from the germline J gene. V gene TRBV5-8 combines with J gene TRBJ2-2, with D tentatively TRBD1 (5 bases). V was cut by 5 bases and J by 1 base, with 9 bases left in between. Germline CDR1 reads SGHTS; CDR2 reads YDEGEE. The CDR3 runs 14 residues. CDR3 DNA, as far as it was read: TGTGCCAGCAGTGCAGGGCAGAACACCGGGGAG. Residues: CASSAGQNTGE. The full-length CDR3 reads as CASSAGQNTGELFF.

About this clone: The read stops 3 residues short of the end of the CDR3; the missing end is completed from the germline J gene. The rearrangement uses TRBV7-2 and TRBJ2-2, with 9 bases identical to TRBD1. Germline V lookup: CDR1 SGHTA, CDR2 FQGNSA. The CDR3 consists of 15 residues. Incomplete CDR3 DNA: TGTGCCAGCAGCTTAGGACAGGGGGTTCCTGAAAAG. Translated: CASSLGQGVPEK. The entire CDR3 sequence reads CASSLGQGVPEKLFF.

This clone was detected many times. The CDR3 bases that were read are TGCAGTGCTAGTTCGCAGGGCGGAGGACAAGAGACC. This codes for CSASSQGGGQET. The full CDR3 protein is CSASSQGGGQETQYF. The chain combines TRBV20-1 with TRBJ2-5; D is possibly TRBD1 or TRBD2 (5 bases each). Sequencing ends 3 residues short of the CDR3 end; the germline J gene provides the rest. This CDR3 is built from 15 residues. In germline, CDR1 is DFQATT, CDR2 SNEGSKA (reference sequence). Trimming removed 3 bases from V and 2 bases from J, with 16 bases in between.

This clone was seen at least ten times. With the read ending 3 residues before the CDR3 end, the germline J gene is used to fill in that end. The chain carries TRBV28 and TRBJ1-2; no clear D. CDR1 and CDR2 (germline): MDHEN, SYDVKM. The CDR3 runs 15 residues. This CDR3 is CASTNDPGSPRGYTF. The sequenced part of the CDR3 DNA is TGTGCCAGCACTAACGATCCGGGGAGCCCGCGGGGC.

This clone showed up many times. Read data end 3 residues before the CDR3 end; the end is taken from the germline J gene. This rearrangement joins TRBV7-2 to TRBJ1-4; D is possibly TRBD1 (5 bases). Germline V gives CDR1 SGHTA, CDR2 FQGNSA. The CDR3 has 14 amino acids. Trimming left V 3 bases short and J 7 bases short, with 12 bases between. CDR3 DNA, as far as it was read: TGTGCCAGCAGCTTGGAGGGGATGGGTGAAAAA. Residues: CASSLEGMGEK. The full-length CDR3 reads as CASSLEGMGEKLFF. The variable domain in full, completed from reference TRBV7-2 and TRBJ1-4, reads GAGVSQSPSNKVTEKGKDVELRCDPISGHTALYWYRQSLGQGLEFLIYFQGNSAPDKSGLPSDRFSAERTGGSVSTLTIQRTQQEDSAVYLCASSLEGMGEKLFFGSGTQLSVL.

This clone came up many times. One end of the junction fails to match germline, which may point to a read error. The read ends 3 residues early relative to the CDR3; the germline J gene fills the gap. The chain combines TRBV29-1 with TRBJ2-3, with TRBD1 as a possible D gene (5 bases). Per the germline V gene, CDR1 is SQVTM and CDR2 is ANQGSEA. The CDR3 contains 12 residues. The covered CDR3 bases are TGCAGCGGGCGCCAGGGTGCAGAGACG. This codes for CSGRQGAET. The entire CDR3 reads CSGRQGAETQYF.

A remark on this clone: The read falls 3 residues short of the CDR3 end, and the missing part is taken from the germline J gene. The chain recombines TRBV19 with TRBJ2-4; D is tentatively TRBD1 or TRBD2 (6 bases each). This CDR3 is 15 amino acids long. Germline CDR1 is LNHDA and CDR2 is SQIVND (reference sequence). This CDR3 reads CASSTNREAGYGQYF. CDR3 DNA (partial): TGTGCCAGTAGTACCAACAGGGAGGCAGGCTATGGT.

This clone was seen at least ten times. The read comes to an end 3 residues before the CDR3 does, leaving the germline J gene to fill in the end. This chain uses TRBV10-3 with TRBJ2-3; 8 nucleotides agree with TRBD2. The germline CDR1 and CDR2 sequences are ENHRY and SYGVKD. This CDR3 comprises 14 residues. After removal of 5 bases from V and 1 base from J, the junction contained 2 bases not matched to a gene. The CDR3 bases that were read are TGTGCCATCAGTAGCGGGGGTGGCACAGATACG. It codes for CAISSGGGTDT. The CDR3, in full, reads CAISSGGGTDTQYF.

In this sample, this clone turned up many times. CDR3 DNA (partial): TGTGCCAGCAGCCGTCGGGGGGCAGATACG. Translation gives CASSRRGADT. The whole CDR3 is CASSRRGADTQYF. V and J are TRBV5-4 and TRBJ2-3; TRBD2 matches 7 bases. The CDR3 end lies 3 residues beyond the end of the read and is filled in from the germline J gene. V was clipped by 4 bases and J by 4 bases; unmatched bases: 3. Per germline, CDR1 SGHNT and CDR2 YYREEE (reference sequence). The CDR3 runs to 13 residues.

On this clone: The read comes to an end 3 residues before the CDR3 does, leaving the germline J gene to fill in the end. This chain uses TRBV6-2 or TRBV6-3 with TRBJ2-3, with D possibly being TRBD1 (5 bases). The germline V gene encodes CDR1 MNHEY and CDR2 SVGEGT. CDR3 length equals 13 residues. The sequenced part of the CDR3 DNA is TGTGCCAGCAGTCCACGACAGAAAGAGACG. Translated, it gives CASSPRQKET. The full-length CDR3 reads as CASSPRQKETQYF.

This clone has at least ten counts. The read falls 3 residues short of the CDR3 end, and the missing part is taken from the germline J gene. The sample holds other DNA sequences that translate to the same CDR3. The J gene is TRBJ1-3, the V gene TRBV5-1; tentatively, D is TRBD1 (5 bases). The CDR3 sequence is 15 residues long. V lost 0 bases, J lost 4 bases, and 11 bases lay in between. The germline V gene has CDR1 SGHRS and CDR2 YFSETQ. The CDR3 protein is CASSLEGELGNTIYF. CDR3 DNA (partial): TGCGCCAGCAGCTTGGAAGGGGAGTTGGGAAACACC.

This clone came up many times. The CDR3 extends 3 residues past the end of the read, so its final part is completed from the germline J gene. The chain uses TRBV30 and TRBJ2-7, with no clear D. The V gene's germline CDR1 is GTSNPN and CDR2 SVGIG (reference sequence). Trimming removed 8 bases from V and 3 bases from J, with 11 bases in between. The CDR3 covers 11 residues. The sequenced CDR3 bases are TGTGCCCAATCGGTCGGCTACGAG. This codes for CAQSVGYE. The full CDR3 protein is CAQSVGYEQYF.

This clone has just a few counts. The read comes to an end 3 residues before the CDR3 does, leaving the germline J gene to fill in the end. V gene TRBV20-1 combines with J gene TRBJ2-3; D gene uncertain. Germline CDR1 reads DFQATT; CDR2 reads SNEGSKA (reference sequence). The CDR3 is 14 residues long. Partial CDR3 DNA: TGCAGTGCTAGAGATCAAGACAAGGGCCAGCCG. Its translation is CSARDQDKGQP. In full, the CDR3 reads CSARDQDKGQPQYF.

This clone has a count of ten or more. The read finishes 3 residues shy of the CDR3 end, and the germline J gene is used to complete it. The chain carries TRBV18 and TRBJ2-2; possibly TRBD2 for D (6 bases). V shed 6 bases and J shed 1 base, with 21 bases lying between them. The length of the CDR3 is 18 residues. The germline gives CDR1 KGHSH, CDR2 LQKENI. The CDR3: CASSRTSPTRVNTGELFF. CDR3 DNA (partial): TGTGCCAGCTCGCGAACATCCCCGACTAGAGTGAACACCGGGGAG. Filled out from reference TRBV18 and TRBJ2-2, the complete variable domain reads NAGVMQNPRHLVRRRGQEARLRCSPMKGHSHVYWYRQLPEEGLKFMVYLQKENIIDESGMPKERFSAEFPKEGPSILRIQQVVRGDSAAYFCASSRTSPTRVNTGELFFGEGSRLTVL.

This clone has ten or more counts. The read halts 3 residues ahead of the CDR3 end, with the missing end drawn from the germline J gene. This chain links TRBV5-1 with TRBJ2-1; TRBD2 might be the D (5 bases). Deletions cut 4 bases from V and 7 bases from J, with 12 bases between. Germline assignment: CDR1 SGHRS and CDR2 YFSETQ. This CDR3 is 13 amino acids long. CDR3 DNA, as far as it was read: TGCGCCAGCAGCCTCCCCCCGGGGAATGAG. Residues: CASSLPPGNE. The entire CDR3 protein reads CASSLPPGNEQFF.

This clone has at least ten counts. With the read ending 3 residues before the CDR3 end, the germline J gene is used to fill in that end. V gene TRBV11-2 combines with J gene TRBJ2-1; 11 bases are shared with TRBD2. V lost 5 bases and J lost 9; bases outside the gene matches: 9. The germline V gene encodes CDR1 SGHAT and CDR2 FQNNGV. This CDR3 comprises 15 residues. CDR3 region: CASSTVAGGRGEQFF. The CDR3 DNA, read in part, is TGTGCCAGCAGCACCGTAGCGGGGGGGCGGGGTGAG.